This T cell receptor (beta chain) was captured in a study of shared clonotypes between healthy human individuals. TCRdb's copy holds only in-frame clones and misses some; the assay was immunoSEQ multiplex PCR. The table includes a few million clones, approximately 92% detected once. The sample comprised naive CD4+ T cells sorted from blood. Subset noted: CD45RA+ positively selected. This clonotype originated in a man between 18 and 29 years old in good health.

The CDR3 DNA is TGTGCCAGCAGTGTTAAGCGGACCAATGAGCAGTTCTTC. It is translated as CASSVKRTNEQFF. This sequence joins TRBV2 and TRBJ2-1; D is perhaps TRBD2 (5 bases). This CDR3 comprises 13 residues. Germline CDR1 is SNHLY and CDR2 is FYNNEI. The V gene lost 4 bases and the J gene lost 6 bases, with 10 bases spanning the gap.